This TCR beta chain stems from a study of T-cell memory formation after mild COVID-19. On the study more broadly: TCR clusters were mostly donor specific. Regarding the study as a whole: CD4/CD8 balance held among clones contracting day 15 to 85, and later expanders leaned CD4+.

TCRdb itself ran the 5' RACE reads through MiXCR, one entry per CDR3 protein. The table has 500,000 to 650,000 distinct CDR3 sequences, roughly a fifth seen once. For this clonotype: Its antigen is unidentified.

The CDR3 loop spans 16 amino acids. With 7 bases removed from V and 1 base from J, the gap between germline ends came to 19 bases. CDR1 and CDR2 (germline): MNHNS, SASEGT. Sequencing input: PBMCs or a T cell subset sorted from them (not recorded which). The V call is TRBV6-1, the J call TRBJ1-1; a weak D match, TRBD1 (6 bases). This clonotype was obtained from an adult woman who had mild COVID-19 (a few samples of this study predate the infection). Cell type and time point are not known. CDR3: CASKRIPGTKNTEAFF. The CDR3 DNA reads as TGTGCCAGCAAACGTATCCCCGGGACAAAGAACACTGAAGCTTTCTTT.